This T cell receptor (beta chain) is from a study of regulatory T cells in long-lasting Graves disease (dated by TCRdb to about 2021). As for the study more broadly: Newly diagnosed Graves' disease patients had taken antithyroid drugs for less than 3 months. The study was conducted in China and was registered as a clinical trial. TCR sequencing covered approximately 13 persistent and around 20 newly diagnosed Graves' disease patients, some 33 samples in total. Persistent Graves' disease patients were compared with newly diagnosed Graves' disease patients by peripheral blood TCR sequencing and RNA sequencing.

What the research found in general, with its limitations: The authors noted that the small sample size was a limitation that may lower accuracy. Sequencing and analysis were restricted to the TCR beta chain. Only peripheral blood was studied, because thyroid tissue, the primary lesion, was inaccessible. Patients with persistent disease shared more public clonotypes (about 3,000) than newly diagnosed patients did (966). Preferential use of TRBV28, TRBJ1-2 and TRBJ2-5 was observed in persistent disease, whereas TRBV20-1 and TRBJ2-1 were favored in newly diagnosed disease. Lower TCR Shannon entropy and fewer highly expanded clones were observed in persistent Graves' disease patients than in newly diagnosed patients, which suggested clonal expansion.

A word on this clonotype: Its target antigen remains unknown. A much larger clone lies a single base off, so this may be a read error.

According to the germline V gene, CDR1 reads MNHNS and CDR2 reads SASEGT. The CDR3, cysteine through phenylalanine, is 12 amino acids long. Only the CDR3 DNA stays, 36 bases, in frame from base 1. The label giving this sample's time point can be read as: newly diagnosed GD, antithyroid drugs for less than 3 months. RNA was extracted from PBMCs in TRIzol for both TCR sequencing and RNA sequencing. The diagnosis of Graves' disease followed American Thyroid Association guidelines. Recruitment of patients was carried out at an endocrinology department in Xi'an, China. Each patient gave 7 to 9.5 milliliters of peripheral blood, collected in an EDTA anticoagulant tube. Ficoll Paque Plus density gradient separation was used to isolate PBMCs, and no further T cell sorting was done. An Agilent 2100 Bioanalyzer and agarose gel were used to check RNA quality, and a NanoDrop 2000 was used to measure RNA concentration.

Libraries were prepared through multiplex PCR. Sequenced on an Illumina HiSeq 4000. iRepertoire HTBI primers and Arm-PCR amplification of CDR3 regions were used to construct TCR beta libraries. Gel purification was performed on PCR products prior to sequencing. Processing in the source paper ran as follows. Gene usage analysis of CDR3 amino acid clonotypes relied on the roughly 60 TRBV and about 15 TRBJ segments identified across samples. COPE and FqMerger were used to merge the filtered high-quality paired reads into contigs. BLAST was used to align contigs to IMGT TRBV, TRBD and TRBJ reference genes, with CDR3 defined following IMGT. Highly expanded clones were defined as clonotypes with a frequency above 0.1%. Repertoire diversity was measured by Shannon entropy, and V-J evenness by the Gini coefficient. A clonotype was considered public if more than one individual shared it. TCRdb reworked the public reads: Q25 trimming with fastp, MiXCR clone assembly, productive beta chains retained. All rows with the same CDR3 protein become a single entry with the most common DNA and genes. The authors' filters were not applied to this entry. The sample contains 400,000 to 500,000 distinct CDR3 sequences, around 15% of them found a single time. In total, the top ten clones hold over 15% of the sample.

These data were also filed under a second study, of T cells in Graves' hyperthyroidism and ophthalmopathy. As that second study puts it: A patient counted as having stable Graves' hyperthyroidism if no progression to ophthalmopathy occurred over 18 months of follow-up. Hyperthyroidism patients were newly diagnosed, had a disease duration of under 2 months, and were aged 18 to 65 years. The study excluded patients with uncontrolled infections, other autoimmune diseases, pregnancy or lactation. Diagnoses were based on clinical symptoms, serum thyroxine and TRAb, thyroid ultrasound and orbital computed tomography. The TCR CDR3 was subjected to a first round of RT-PCR using the HTBI primer set and the Qiagen OneStep RT-PCR kit. Most expanded thyroid clonotypes (frequency above 0.001) were also detected in blood, a finding suggesting that blood repertoires may reflect thyroid immune responses. Ophthalmopathy was separated from stable hyperthyroidism by a 13 V-J signature model, with over 85% sensitivity and 81% to 83% specificity obtained in cross-validation and 80%/75% obtained in testing. In validation, progression to ophthalmopathy was predicted by the model with nearly 71% sensitivity and around 75% specificity, a median of roughly six months before onset. A discovery cohort of around 100 patients, about 44 with Graves' ophthalmopathy and roughly 59 with stable Graves' hyperthyroidism, was used to find distinguishing TCR V-J signatures. Whether ophthalmopathy could be predicted prospectively was tested in an independent validation cohort made up of roughly 20 hyperthyroidism patients plus 17 patients who later progressed to ophthalmopathy. The 75 to 100 discovery patients were randomly split 7:3 into training and test sets. In roughly six Graves' hyperthyroidism patients, the study also compared T-cell repertoires from thyroid tissue with T-cell repertoires from blood. Following sampling, methimazole starting at 30 mg daily was given to hyperthyroidism patients, and high-dose intravenous methylprednisolone was given to ophthalmopathy patients. The libraries were constructed in a second round of multiplex PCR and then size-selected and purified. The libraries were sequenced on an Illumina HiSeq2000 using paired-end 100 bp reads. SOAPnuke was used to process the raw data, removing reads that contained adapters or uncalled bases, had a mean Phred below 15, or lacked an exact match to the constant primer or identifier. High-quality paired reads were merged using COPE v1.2.5, and each unique nucleotide sequence was defined as a clonotype. MiTCR v1.1 was used to align the clonotypes against IMGT TRBV, TRBD and TRBJ reference segments. Analysis was restricted to V-J combinations with a frequency above 0.0001, which covered 99.2% of repertoires. The TCS score was defined as F50 (clonal expansion) divided by E x V (chaos), with BLOSUM62-based TCRdist calculated between CDR3 peptides within each V-J. Welch's t-statistics and random forest reduced several hundred V-J features to 10 to 15, which were used in a naive Bayes classifier (R e1071). Sample size was not statistically predetermined, and investigators were not blinded to group allocation. The paper describes TCR Vbeta CDR3 sequencing of about 140 peripheral blood samples, made up of 43 ophthalmopathy patients, 70 to 75 hyperthyroidism patients and approximately 17 progressor patients.

This TCR came from a woman aged 50 to 60 with Graves disease. Donor details come from another sample of the same person, matched by shared clones. This specimen consisted of peripheral blood mononuclear cells (PBMCs), obtained at new diagnosis, from a patient treated with antithyroid drugs. The sequence is built from TRBV6-1 and TRBJ2-7; a tentative D call is TRBD2 (5 bases match). The CDR3 region: CASTRTDYGQYF. The base sequence is TGTGCCAGCACCCGAACAGACTACGGGCAGTACTTC.